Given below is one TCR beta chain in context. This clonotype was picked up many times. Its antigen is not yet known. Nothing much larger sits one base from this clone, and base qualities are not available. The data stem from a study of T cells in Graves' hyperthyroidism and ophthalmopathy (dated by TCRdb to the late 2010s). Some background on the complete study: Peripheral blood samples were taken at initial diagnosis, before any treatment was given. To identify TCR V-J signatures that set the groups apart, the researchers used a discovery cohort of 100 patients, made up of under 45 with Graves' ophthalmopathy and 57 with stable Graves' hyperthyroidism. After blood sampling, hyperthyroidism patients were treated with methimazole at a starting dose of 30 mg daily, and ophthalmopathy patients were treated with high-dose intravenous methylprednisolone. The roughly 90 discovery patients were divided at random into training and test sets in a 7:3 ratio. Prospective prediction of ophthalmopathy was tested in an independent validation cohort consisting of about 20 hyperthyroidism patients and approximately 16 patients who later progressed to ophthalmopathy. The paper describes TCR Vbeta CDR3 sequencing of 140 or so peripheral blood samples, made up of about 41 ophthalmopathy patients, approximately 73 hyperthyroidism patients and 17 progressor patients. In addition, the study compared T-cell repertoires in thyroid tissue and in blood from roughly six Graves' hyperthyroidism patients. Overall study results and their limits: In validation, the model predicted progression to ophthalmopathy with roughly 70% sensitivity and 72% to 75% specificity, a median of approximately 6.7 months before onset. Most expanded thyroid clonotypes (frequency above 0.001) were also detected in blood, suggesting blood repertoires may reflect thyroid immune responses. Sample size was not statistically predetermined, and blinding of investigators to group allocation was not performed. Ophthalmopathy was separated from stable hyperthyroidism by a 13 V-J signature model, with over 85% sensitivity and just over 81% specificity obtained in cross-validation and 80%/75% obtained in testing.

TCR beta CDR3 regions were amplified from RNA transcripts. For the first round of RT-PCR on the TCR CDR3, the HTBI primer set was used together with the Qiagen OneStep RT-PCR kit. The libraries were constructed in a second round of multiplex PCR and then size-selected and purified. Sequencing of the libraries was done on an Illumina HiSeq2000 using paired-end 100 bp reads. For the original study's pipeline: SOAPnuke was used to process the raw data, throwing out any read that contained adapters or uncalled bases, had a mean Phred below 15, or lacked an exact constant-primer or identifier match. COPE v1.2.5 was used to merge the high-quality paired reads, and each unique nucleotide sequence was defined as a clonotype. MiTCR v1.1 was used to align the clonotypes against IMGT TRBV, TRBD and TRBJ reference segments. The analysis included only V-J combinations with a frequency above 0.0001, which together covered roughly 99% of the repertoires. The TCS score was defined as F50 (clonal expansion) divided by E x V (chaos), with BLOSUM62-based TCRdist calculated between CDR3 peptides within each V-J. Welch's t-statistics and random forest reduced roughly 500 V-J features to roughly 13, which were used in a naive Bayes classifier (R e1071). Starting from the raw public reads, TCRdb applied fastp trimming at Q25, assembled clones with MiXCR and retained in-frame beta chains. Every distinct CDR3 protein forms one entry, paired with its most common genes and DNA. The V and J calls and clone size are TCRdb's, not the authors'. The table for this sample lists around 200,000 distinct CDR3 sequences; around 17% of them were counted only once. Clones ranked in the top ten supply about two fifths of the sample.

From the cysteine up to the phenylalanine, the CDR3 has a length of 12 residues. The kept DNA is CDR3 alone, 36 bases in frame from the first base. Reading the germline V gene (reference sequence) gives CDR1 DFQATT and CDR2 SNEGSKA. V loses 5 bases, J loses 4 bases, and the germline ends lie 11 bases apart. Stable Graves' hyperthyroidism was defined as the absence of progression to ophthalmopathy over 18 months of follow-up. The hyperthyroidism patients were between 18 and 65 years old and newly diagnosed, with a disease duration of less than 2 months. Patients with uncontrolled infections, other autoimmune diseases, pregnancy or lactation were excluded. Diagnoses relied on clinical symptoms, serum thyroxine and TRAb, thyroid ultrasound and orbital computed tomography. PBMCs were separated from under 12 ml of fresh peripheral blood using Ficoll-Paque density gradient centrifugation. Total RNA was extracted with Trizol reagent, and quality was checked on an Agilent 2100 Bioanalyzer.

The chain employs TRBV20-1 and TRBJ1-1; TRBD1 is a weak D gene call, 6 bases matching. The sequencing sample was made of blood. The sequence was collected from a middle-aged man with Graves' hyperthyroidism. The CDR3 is CSAAQGTTEAFF. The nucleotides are TGCAGTGCTGCTCAGGGGACCACTGAAGCTTTCTTT.